Listed below are T cell receptor beta chains from one sample, sequenced in a study of cytomegalovirus exposure and HLA in healthy donors. Data came from immunoSEQ multiplex PCR; TCRdb stores just in-frame clones and leaves some out. The sample shows about 56,000 clones, around 90% of them seen only once. The sequencing sample was made of PBMCs. The receptor source for this set is a man younger than 30 in good health and CMV-seronegative. CDR3s include the opening cysteine and the closing phenylalanine or tryptophan. Each record gives: V gene, clone size, J gene, CDR3 protein. Clone sizes are given selectively: once, few, many, or a class where the clone is expanded.

TRBV14	NA	TRBJ2-2	CASSLGQKNLAGELFF
TRBV19	NA	TRBJ2-2	CASSPPIGRANTGELFF
TRBV2	NA	TRBJ2-1	CASSGTGALRSYNEQFF
TRBV7-6	few	TRBJ2-1	CASSLGTGGHEQFF
TRBV19	once	TRBJ2-3	CASSRTAAGADTQYF
TRBV7-9	NA	TRBJ1-2	CASSLVPGSGYTF
TRBV4-3	NA	TRBJ2-5	CASSQEGQGETQYF
TRBV13	NA	TRBJ2-7	CASSLDMGSSYEQYF
TRBV5-1	NA	TRBJ2-5	CASSLGLAGVETQYF
TRBV5-1	NA	TRBJ2-3	CASSLGLAGGPITDTQYF
TRBV7-3	NA	TRBJ2-1	CASSPVGDEQFF
TRBV7-6	NA	TRBJ2-5	CASSPPWTSGREGQETQYF
TRBV4-3	NA	TRBJ2-7	CASSQDGPGEQYF
TRBV7-9	NA	TRBJ2-1	CASSPSSSAYNEQFF
TRBV4-1	NA	TRBJ1-2	CASSQGGGLSGYTF
TRBV19	NA	TRBJ1-2	CASSIGGGGYTF
TRBV5-4	once	TRBJ2-3	CASSSLGEGETDTQYF
TRBV6-5	NA	TRBJ1-1	CASSYSLLNTEAFF
TRBV7-2	NA	TRBJ2-5	CASSFSSQETQYF
TRBV4-3	NA	TRBJ2-5	CASSQERGNQETQYF
TRBV28	NA	TRBJ1-1	CASYHTRGAWTEAFF
TRBV4-1	NA	TRBJ1-1	CASSQVTRNTEAFF
TRBV7-2	NA	TRBJ2-5	CASRQGATQYF
TRBV5-1	NA	TRBJ2-1	CASSLGLAGYNEQFF
TRBV10-3	once	TRBJ2-7	CAISVYQGSYEQYF
TRBV19	NA	TRBJ1-1	CASSKGTGIMNTEAFF
TRBV5-1	NA	TRBJ1-1	CASSLTGGSTEAFF
TRBV4-3	NA	TRBJ2-1	CASSQDSGYNEQFF
TRBV18	NA	TRBJ2-1	CASSAGLAGDEQFF
TRBV15	NA	TRBJ2-2	CATKQGASSGELFF
TRBV5-6	NA	TRBJ2-1	CASSFIREGSYNEQFF
TRBV7-6	NA	TRBJ2-5	CASSLGTPQETQYF
TRBV5-6	NA	TRBJ2-3	CASSLEAAEATDTQYF
TRBV4-1	NA	TRBJ2-1	CASSQGLDEQFF
TRBV28	NA	TRBJ2-7	CASSLEGLGKYEQYF
TRBV27	once	TRBJ1-1	CASSFPRLNTEAFF
TRBV27	NA	TRBJ2-7	CASFPSRAGDYEQYF
TRBV19	NA	TRBJ2-1	CASSARTGGFNGEQFF
TRBV29-1	NA	TRBJ2-7	CSVGGPTYEQYF
TRBV19	once	TRBJ1-1	CASSIDGTGDTEAFF
TRBV6-5	NA	TRBJ2-3	CASRASGGSTDTQYF
TRBV7-2	NA	TRBJ2-7	CASSSNREGYEQYF
TRBV28	NA	TRBJ1-1	CASHRTGPGAEAFF
TRBV27	once	TRBJ1-2	CASSSSGTGYWANYGYTF
TRBV6-5	NA	TRBJ2-1	CASSHAGGLVAEQFF
TRBV28	few	TRBJ1-5	CASSKRSSNQPQHF
TRBV28	NA	TRBJ2-2	CASSRGGNTGELFF
TRBV15	NA	TRBJ2-3	CATSSGTSSTDTQYF
TRBV18	once	TRBJ1-5	CASSPVQGGNQPQHF
TRBV5-1	NA	TRBJ1-2	CASGREGGGYTF